The rows below give T cell receptor beta chains drawn from one sample of a study of CD8+ T cells in alopecia areata. Measured with immunoSEQ multiplex PCR; TCRdb has only the in-frame clones, and not every one. The sample consists of about 70,000 clones, roughly 30% of them appearing once. Sample: CD8+ T cells sorted from blood, taken at week 4, from a patient treated with tofacitinib. The source of these receptors is a human donor with alopecia areata. CDR3s include the opening cysteine and the closing phenylalanine or tryptophan. The order of the fields is V gene, D gene, J gene, clone size, CDR3 DNA, CDR3 protein. The D gene is left open where the match is weak. Expanded clones get a size class; other rows say once, few or many, or leave the size out.

TRBV29-1	NA	TRBJ2-1	large	TGCAGCGTTACGTCCCCAGGGGGGGGTTCTCGGACATCCTACAATGAGCAGTTCTTC	CSVTSPGGGSRTSYNEQFF
TRBV25-1	NA	TRBJ2-7	once	TGTGCCAGCAGTGAATGGGCTGGAGAGCAGTACTTC	CASSEWAGEQYF
TRBV10-3	NA	TRBJ2-1	few	TGTGCCATCAGTGACGGGAGAATCAATGAGCAGTTCTTC	CAISDGRINEQFF
TRBV15	NA	TRBJ2-1	NA	TGTGCCACCTCAGTGAAGATTTACAATGAGCAGTTCTTC	CATSVKIYNEQFF
TRBV7-2	TRBD1	TRBJ2-7	NA	TGTGCCAGCAGCCCGCGGGACAGGGTAACCTACGAGCAGTACTTC	CASSPRDRVTYEQYF
TRBV7-9	NA	TRBJ1-5	few	TGTGCCAGCAGCTTAGGCAAAGATCAGCCCCAGCATTTT	CASSLGKDQPQHF
TRBV27	NA	TRBJ2-2	few	TGTGCCAGCAGTTCTCTGGGTTTTCAGGGACCTTCCGGGGAGCTGTTTTTT	CASSSLGFQGPSGELFF
TRBV7-8	NA	TRBJ2-1	few	TGTGCCAGCAGCTCCGGCTTCCTAGTCACATACAATGAGCAGTTCTTC	CASSSGFLVTYNEQFF
TRBV28	TRBD2	TRBJ2-5	NA	TGTGCCAGCAGTTTCATCCTCAAGACTAGCGGGAGGGCCCCAGGAGAGACCCAGTACTTC	CASSFILKTSGRAPGETQYF
TRBV29-1	TRBD2	TRBJ2-5	few	TGCAGCGTTGAAGTAATCACCCAAAGCCTAGCGGACTTCGGTACCCAGTACTTC	CSVEVITQSLADFGTQYF
TRBV7-2	NA	TRBJ2-7	few	TGTGCCAGCCGAAGGGGCTACGAGCAGTACTTC	CASRRGYEQYF
TRBV25-1	TRBD1	TRBJ2-3	NA	TGTGCCAGCAGTGAATATGAGGGGGCAGACACAGATACGCAGTATTTT	CASSEYEGADTDTQYF
TRBV11-2	NA	TRBJ2-7	few	TGTGCCAGCAGCTTAGGATTGGGGGAGTCCTACGAGCAGTACTTC	CASSLGLGESYEQYF
TRBV19	TRBD1	TRBJ1-5	NA	TGTGCCAGTAGTATAGCAGGGACAGGCCCTAATCAGCCCCAGCATTTT	CASSIAGTGPNQPQHF
TRBV9	TRBD2	TRBJ2-1	once	TGTGCCAGCAGCGTTTCTACTAGCGCCTCCTACAATGAGCAGTTCTTC	CASSVSTSASYNEQFF
TRBV4-3	NA	TRBJ2-1	once	TGCGCCAGCAGCCCCCCGGGGGATGAGCAGTTCTTC	CASSPPGDEQFF
TRBV30	NA	TRBJ1-2	few	TGTGCCTGGATTAGTTACGGTATCTATGGCTACACCTTC	CAWISYGIYGYTF
TRBV2	TRBD2	TRBJ2-7	medium-sized	TGTGCCAGCATTGGGACTAGCGGGAGCTACGAGCAGTACTTC	CASIGTSGSYEQYF
TRBV30	NA	TRBJ2-7	few	TGTGCCTGGAGTGAATTACAAGGCTACGAGCAGTACTTC	CAWSELQGYEQYF
TRBV29-1	TRBD1	TRBJ1-2	few	TGCAGCGTTGAAGAAGGGGACAGGGGGCCCTACACCTTC	CSVEEGDRGPYTF
TRBV29-1	TRBD1	TRBJ2-6	NA	TGCAGCGCCCGGCCGGGACAGGGAAGTGGGGCCAACGTCCTGACTTTC	CSARPGQGSGANVLTF
TRBV2	NA	TRBJ2-3	few	TGTGCCACCGAAACAGGGCGGCGGGCAGATACGCAGTATTTT	CATETGRRADTQYF
TRBV4-3	NA	TRBJ2-1	NA	TGCGCCAGCAGCCAAGATAGGAGGGCCATCTTTCATGAGCAGTTCTTC	CASSQDRRAIFHEQFF
TRBV14	TRBD1	TRBJ1-4	many	TGTGCCAGCAGCGCCCGGGACAGGGGGAATGAAAAACTGTTTTTT	CASSARDRGNEKLFF
TRBV7-6	NA	TRBJ2-1	NA	TGTGCCAGCAGCTTAGTGTCGGTTAACAATGAGCAGTTCTTC	CASSLVSVNNEQFF
TRBV7-9	NA	TRBJ2-7	NA	TGTGCCAGCAGCTTAGTCGGGTTTAGCCAATCCTACGAGCAGTACTTC	CASSLVGFSQSYEQYF
TRBV11-2	TRBD2	TRBJ2-7	NA	TGTGCCAGCAGCTCGGGACTAGCGGGAAACGAGCAGTACTTC	CASSSGLAGNEQYF
TRBV11-1	NA	TRBJ2-7	NA	TGTGCCAGCAGCCTCAGCACTAGCATTTACGAGCAGTACTTC	CASSLSTSIYEQYF
TRBV9	NA	TRBJ1-1	NA	TGTGCCAGCAGCGTAGATGGTGGGTTAGGAAGGGGAGCTTTCTTT	CASSVDGGLGRGAFF
TRBV30	NA	TRBJ2-7	few	TGTGCCTGGAGTGTAAAGGACTACGAGCAGTACTTC	CAWSVKDYEQYF
TRBV7-2	NA	TRBJ2-7	NA	TGTGCCAGCAGCTTTGGGCTAGCGAACTACGAGCAGTACTTC	CASSFGLANYEQYF
TRBV30	NA	TRBJ2-1	NA	TGTGCCTGGAGTGAGAGCTCCTACAATGAGCAGTTCTTC	CAWSESSYNEQFF
TRBV29-1	TRBD2	TRBJ2-7	few	TGCAGCGTTGAGCTAGCGGACCCCTACGAGCAGTACTTC	CSVELADPYEQYF
TRBV11-2	NA	TRBJ1-1	NA	TGTGCCAGCAGTCAAACAGGAGAAGCTTTCTTT	CASSQTGEAFF
TRBV7-8	TRBD2	TRBJ2-5	many	TGTGCCAGCAGCTTACTCGGGACTAGCGGAGAGACCCAGTACTTC	CASSLLGTSGETQYF
TRBV18	NA	TRBJ2-1	once	TGTGCCAGCTCACCTGACGGGGTAGCAACCTACAATGAGCAGTTCTTC	CASSPDGVATYNEQFF
TRBV9	NA	TRBJ2-2	NA	TGTGCCAGCAGCGTAGTGGCTGGGGAGCTGTTTTTT	CASSVVAGELFF
TRBV29-1	NA	TRBJ1-2	few	TGCAGCGTTGTGGCGGGGGGCGAGGGTGGCTACACCTTC	CSVVAGGEGGYTF
TRBV9	TRBD2	TRBJ2-7	few	TGTGCCAGCAGCGAGTGGGGACTAGACGGCTACGAGCAGTACTTC	CASSEWGLDGYEQYF
TRBV29-1	NA	TRBJ2-7	NA	TGCAGCGTTGAACAGGACAACTCCTACGAGCAGTACTTC	CSVEQDNSYEQYF
TRBV7-2	TRBD2	TRBJ2-1	NA	TGTGCCAGCAGTATCCTGGGGGGGAATGAGCAGTTCTTC	CASSILGGNEQFF